These 28 T cell receptor beta chains were sequenced from one sample in a study of OX40 agonist ivuxolimab in advanced cancers. The method was immunoSEQ multiplex PCR; TCRdb's version includes in-frame clones alone and lacks a portion of them. Altogether around 55,000 clones are present, 80% to 90% being singletons, with the ten largest covering over 9%. The sample here was CD4+ or CD8+ T cells sorted from blood, taken in a trial of the OX40 agonist ivuxolimab. These receptors originate from an adult with an advanced solid tumor such as melanoma, head and neck, liver or kidney cancer.

About this clone: At one of its ends the junction is not consistent with the germline gene, which may arise from a read error. This chain joins TRBV25-1 and TRBJ1-5; possibly TRBD1 for D (5 bases). Germline V gives CDR1 MGHDK, CDR2 SYGVNS. CDR3 length equals 13 residues. As DNA, the CDR3 is TGTGCCACCAGTCAGGGTCTCCATCAGCCCCAGCATTTT. Encoded protein: CATSQGLHQPQHF.

This rearrangement joins TRBV7-9 to TRBJ2-5, with 9 bases that match TRBD1. Germline assignment: CDR1 SEHNR and CDR2 FQNEAQ (reference sequence). This CDR3 region has 15 residues. Trimming at V came to 5 bases and at J to 4 bases, leaving 8 bases not matched to a gene. The CDR3 here is CASSLRQGGLETQYF. DNA of the CDR3: TGTGCCAGCAGCCTAAGACAGGGGGGGTTAGAGACCCAGTACTTC.

This chain connects TRBV6-5 to TRBJ2-7, with TRBD1 matching over 10 bases. After removal of 7 bases from V and 4 bases from J, the junction contained 10 bases not matched to a gene. Per germline, CDR1 MNHEY and CDR2 SVGAGI. This CDR3 comprises 15 residues. As DNA, the CDR3 is TGTGCCAGCACCCAAAGGGGGACAGGGGCTTACGAGCAGTACTTC. This codes for CASTQRGTGAYEQYF.

The chain has TRBV28 and TRBJ2-7; D unclear. The germline V gene encodes CDR1 MDHEN and CDR2 SYDVKM. V lost 6 bases and J lost 5, with 11 bases in between. This CDR3 region has 12 residues. Written as DNA, the CDR3 is TGTGCCAGCAGAGCCCCGGGCGACGAGCAGTACTTC. As protein: CASRAPGDEQYF.

V usage is TRBV28 and J usage is TRBJ1-5; D ambiguous. CDR3 length: 14 residues. The germline gives CDR1 MDHEN, CDR2 SYDVKM. Between the trimmed V and J ends, which lost 3 bases and 4 bases, there was a span of 10 bases. The CDR3 loop is CASSFRRRNQPQHF. In DNA, the CDR3 is TGTGCCAGCAGTTTTCGACGTCGTAATCAGCCCCAGCATTTT.

V gene TRBV7-9 combines with J gene TRBJ2-5, with D possibly TRBD2 on 6 matching bases. The CDR3 has 12 residues. V was cut by 3 bases and J by 5 bases, with 7 bases left in between. CDR1 and CDR2 from the germline V gene are SEHNR and FQNEAQ (reference sequence). CDR3 in DNA: TGTGCCAGCAGCTTTGCGGGGGAGACCCAGTACTTC. This translates into CASSFAGETQYF. The full variable domain, with the rest looked up from reference TRBV7-9 and TRBJ2-5, is DTGVSQNPRHKITKRGQNVTFRCDPISEHNRLYWYRQTLGQGPEFLTYFQNEAQLEKSRLLSDRFSAERPKGSFSTLEIQRTEQGDSAMYLCASSFAGETQYFGPGTRLLVL.

The V call is TRBV9, the J call TRBJ2-1, with TRBD2 identical over 9 bases. CDR1 SGDLS and CDR2 YYNGEE come from the germline V gene. After removal of 4 bases from V and 6 bases from J, the junction contained 8 bases not matched to a gene. The CDR3 runs 15 residues. This CDR3 reads CASSLSGSTSNEQFF. The CDR3 DNA reads as TGTGCCAGCAGCCTTAGCGGGAGTACCTCCAATGAGCAGTTCTTC.

The chain is built from TRBV30 and TRBJ2-1; perhaps TRBD2 as D (6 bases). The CDR3 is made up of 11 amino acids. Trimming stripped 0 bases from V and 15 bases from J, with 12 bases between. Per the germline V gene, CDR1 is GTSNPN and CDR2 is SVGIG (reference sequence). The CDR3 nucleotides read TGTGCCTGGAGTGTTGGCGGGACGGGGTTCTTC. Protein sequence: CAWSVGGTGFF.

The DNA for the CDR3 is TGTGCCAGTTCGTCGGACAGGCAATACTTTTTTTCCTACGAGCAGTACTTC. Translated, it gives CASSSDRQYFFSYEQYF. This chain links TRBV19 with TRBJ2-7; 7 bases match TRBD1. Looked up from germline, CDR1 is LNHDA and CDR2 is SQIVND (reference sequence). The CDR3 runs to 17 residues. J was trimmed by 1 base and V by 8 bases; bases with no gene match: 17.

V and J are TRBV29-1 and TRBJ1-1; D perhaps matches TRBD1 (6 bases). Germline V gene sequence: CDR1 SQVTM, CDR2 ANQGSEA. The germline V and J ends were trimmed by 5 bases and 5 bases, with 9 bases remaining between them. The CDR3 is 11 amino acids. CDR3: CSVRGGTEAFF. The CDR3 nucleotides are TGCAGCGTTAGGGGGGGGACTGAAGCTTTCTTT.

This rearrangement joins TRBV12-5 to TRBJ1-1, with D possibly TRBD1 on 6 matching bases. This CDR3 has 15 residues. The ends were cut back, 1 base at V and 3 bases at J, with 12 bases in the middle. CDR1 is LGHNT, CDR2 FRNRAP, per germline. DNA for the CDR3: TGTGCTAGTGGTTTGGGGTTGGGACACCACACTGAAGCTTTCTTT. Translation gives CASGLGLGHHTEAFF.

The V gene is TRBV28, the J gene TRBJ2-3, with D possibly being TRBD2 (5 bases). V was clipped by 5 bases and J by 2 bases, with 14 bases between them. This CDR3 is built from 15 residues. The germline V gene encodes CDR1 MDHEN and CDR2 SYDVKM. This CDR3 reads CASSLPGRLTDTQYF. The CDR3 DNA follows: TGTGCCAGCAGTCTACCGGGAAGACTCACAGATACGCAGTATTTT.

This clone was counted a single time. V usage is TRBV28 and J usage is TRBJ1-1; tentative D call: TRBD1 (6 bases). Trimming took off 6 bases at V and 6 bases at J, with 17 bases between the two ends. The CDR3 runs to 14 residues. The germline V gene has CDR1 MDHEN and CDR2 SYDVKM. The CDR3 nucleotides read TGTGCCAGCAGGCGTACCGGGACATTTGCTGAAGCTTTCTTT. Its translation: CASRRTGTFAEAFF.

A single count supports this clone. The chain uses TRBV19 and TRBJ1-4; 7 bases are a match to TRBD1. Germline values: CDR1 LNHDA, CDR2 SQIVND (reference sequence). Trimming took 2 bases from V and 1 from J; bases not matched to a gene: 4. The CDR3 runs to 16 residues. The DNA of the CDR3 is TGTGCCAGTAGTATACTGAGGACAGGAACTAATGAAAAACTGTTTTTT. Its translation: CASSILRTGTNEKLFF.

The rearrangement uses TRBV27 and TRBJ2-3, with 7 bases matching TRBD2. The CDR3 covers 12 residues. Germline V gene lookup returns CDR1 MNHEY and CDR2 SMNVEV (reference sequence). V shed 7 bases, J shed 8 bases, and the junction held 6 bases outside the gene matches. CDR3 residues: CASTGGGGTQYF. For the CDR3, the DNA is TGTGCCAGCACCGGTGGCGGGGGTACGCAGTATTTT.

By share of the sample, this clone is medium-sized. This chain connects TRBV9 to TRBJ2-7; D call uncertain. The CDR3 is 15 amino acids. V lost 2 bases, J lost 5 bases, and 17 bases lay in between. The germline gives CDR1 SGDLS, CDR2 YYNGEE. The CDR3 sequence is CASSVTGALEDEQYF. The CDR3 region has the DNA TGTGCCAGCAGCGTCACTGGAGCCCTTGAGGACGAGCAGTACTTC.

This chain connects TRBV7-9 to TRBJ2-3; TRBD1 is a possible D gene (6 bases). There are 15 residues in the CDR3. Trimming stripped 5 bases from V and 4 bases from J, with 16 bases between. Germline loops: CDR1 SEHNR, CDR2 FQNEAQ (reference sequence). DNA for the CDR3: TGTGCCAGCAGCCCCACTAGTGGGGGCCCAGATACGCAGTATTTT. Translation: CASSPTSGGPDTQYF.

The V gene is TRBV9, the J gene TRBJ1-6; possible D gene TRBD1, 5 bases. This CDR3 is built from 14 residues. CDR1 is SGDLS, CDR2 YYNGEE, per germline. Trimming stripped 3 bases from V and 6 bases from J, with 10 bases between. CDR3 sequence reads: CASSADGGNSPLHF. The CDR3, as DNA: TGTGCCAGCAGCGCCGACGGGGGTAATTCACCCCTCCACTTT. Using reference TRBV9 and TRBJ1-6 for the parts outside the CDR3, the full variable domain is DSGVTQTPKHLITATGQRVTLRCSPRSGDLSVYWYQQSLDQGLQFLIQYYNGEERAKGNILERFSAQQFPDLHSELNLSSLELGDSALYFCASSADGGNSPLHFGNGTRLTVT.

V gene TRBV7-9 combines with J gene TRBJ2-1; D might be TRBD1 (5 bases). Germline CDR1 reads SEHNR; CDR2 reads FQNEAQ (reference sequence). Trimming removed 8 bases from V and 12 bases from J, with 23 bases in between. The CDR3 is 14 residues long. In DNA, the CDR3 is TGTGCCAGCGGTCCGCCCACGCAGGGATATTTGCAGTTCTTC. Translated: CASGPPTQGYLQFF.

This clone was counted a few times. The chain recombines TRBV10-1 with TRBJ1-1; D ambiguous. The CDR3 has 11 amino acids. CDR1 and CDR2 from the germline V gene are WNHNN and SYGVQD (reference sequence). V was clipped by 4 bases and J by 4 bases, with 4 bases between them. CDR3 sequence (DNA): TGCGCCAGCAGTGGTGGCACTGAAGCTTTCTTT. Its protein is CASSGGTEAFF.

The chain couples TRBV19 to TRBJ2-5; 9 bases fit TRBD1. In germline, CDR1 is LNHDA, CDR2 SQIVND (reference sequence). With 4 bases clipped from V and 2 bases from J, the junction kept 2 bases outside the gene matches. The CDR3 loop spans 14 amino acids. CDR3 nucleotides: TGTGCCAGTAGTACGGGACAGGGACAAGAGACCCAGTACTTC. Its translation: CASSTGQGQETQYF.

The gene calls are TRBV6-5 and TRBJ2-4; D is undetermined. The CDR3 spans 14 residues. Trimming shortened V by 5 bases and J by 0 bases, and 8 bases separated the two germline ends. CDR1 and CDR2 from the germline V gene are MNHEY and SVGAGI. The CDR3 bases are TGTGCCAGCAGTCCGACTGTAGCCAAAAACATTCAGTACTTC. It yields the protein CASSPTVAKNIQYF.

This clone turned up a few times. The chain links TRBV5-4 to TRBJ1-2, with D possibly matching TRBD1 (5 bases). The V and J ends lost 2 bases and 6 bases respectively, with 14 bases between them. The CDR3 sequence is 14 residues long. Germline CDR1 is SGHNT and CDR2 is YYREEE (reference sequence). CDR3 in amino acids: CASSFWGRGNGYTF. In nucleotides, the CDR3 is TGTGCCAGCAGCTTTTGGGGCAGAGGGAATGGCTACACCTTC.

The J gene is TRBJ2-1, the V gene TRBV7-9; D not resolved. The CDR3 spans 13 residues. The V gene's germline CDR1 is SEHNR and CDR2 FQNEAQ (reference sequence). Trimming pared 7 bases from V and 2 bases from J, leaving 9 bases between. DNA of the CDR3: TGTGCCAGCAAAGCTGGGACCTACAATGAGCAGTTCTTC. This encodes CASKAGTYNEQFF.

The genes are TRBV7-9 and TRBJ2-2, with D hard to call. V lost 3 bases, J lost 6 bases, and 5 bases lay in between. The CDR3 contains 12 residues. Germline CDR1 SEHNR, CDR2 FQNEAQ (reference sequence). The CDR3, as DNA: TGTGCCAGCAGCTTCCGGCCCGGGGAGCTGTTTTTT. As protein: CASSFRPGELFF.

This rearrangement joins TRBV9 to TRBJ2-3; D ambiguous. Germline V gene lookup returns CDR1 SGDLS and CDR2 YYNGEE. The CDR3 spans 14 residues. Trimming removed 4 bases from V and 0 bases from J, with 9 bases in between. CDR3 in amino acids: CASSPGSSTDTQYF. In DNA, the CDR3 is TGTGCCAGCAGCCCCGGCAGCAGCACAGATACGCAGTATTTT.

The chain employs TRBV5-5 and TRBJ1-1; D is ambiguous. The germline V gene encodes CDR1 SGHKS and CDR2 YYEKEE (reference sequence). V was shortened by 0 bases and J by 0 bases, with 3 bases between the two germline ends. This CDR3 is built from 13 residues. For the CDR3, the DNA is TGTGCCAGCAGCTTGGAATTGAACACTGAAGCTTTCTTT. Its translation: CASSLELNTEAFF.

This clone appeared a few times. The genes are TRBV27 and TRBJ1-2, with D possibly being TRBD1 (6 bases). CDR3 length: 14 residues. V was shortened by 0 bases and J by 9 bases, with 14 bases between the two germline ends. CDR1 is MNHEY and CDR2 is SMNVEV in the germline V gene (reference sequence). Here the CDR3 reads CASSLSHGGRSYTF. CDR3 nucleotide sequence: TGTGCCAGCAGTTTATCGCACGGGGGCAGAAGCTACACCTTC.